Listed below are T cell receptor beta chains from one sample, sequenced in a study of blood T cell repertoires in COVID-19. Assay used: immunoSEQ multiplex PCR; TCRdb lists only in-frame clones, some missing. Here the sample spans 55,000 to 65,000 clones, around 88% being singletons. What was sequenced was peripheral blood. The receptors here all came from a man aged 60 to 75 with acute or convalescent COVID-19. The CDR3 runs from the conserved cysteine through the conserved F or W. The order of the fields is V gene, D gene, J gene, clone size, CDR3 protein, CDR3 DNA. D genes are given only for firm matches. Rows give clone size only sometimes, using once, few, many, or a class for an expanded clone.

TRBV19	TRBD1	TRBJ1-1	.	CASSPRQGVNTEAFF	TGTGCCAGTAGTCCTCGACAGGGAGTGAACACTGAAGCTTTCTTT
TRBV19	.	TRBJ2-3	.	CASSIPLSRGGTDTQYF	TGTGCCAGTAGTATACCGCTCTCGCGAGGCGGGACAGATACGCAGTATTTT
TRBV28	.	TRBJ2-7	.	CASSSRRGLYEQYF	TGTGCCAGCAGTTCCCGCCGGGGATTGTACGAGCAGTACTTC
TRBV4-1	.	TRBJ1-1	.	CASSPLSNRVSEAFF	TGCGCCAGCAGCCCCCTTTCTAACAGGGTTTCGGAAGCTTTCTTT
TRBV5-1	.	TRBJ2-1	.	CASSLTVNSYNEQFF	TGCGCCAGCAGCCTAACTGTGAACTCCTACAATGAGCAGTTCTTC
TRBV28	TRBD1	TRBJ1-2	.	CASSQTGRQGNYGYTF	TGTGCCAGCAGCCAAACTGGAAGACAGGGGAACTATGGCTACACCTTC
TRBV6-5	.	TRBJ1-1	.	CATHVRKGEEAFF	TGTGCCACACATGTCAGGAAGGGGGAAGAAGCTTTCTTT
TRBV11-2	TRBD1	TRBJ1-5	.	CASSLDGTGNQPQHF	TGTGCCAGCAGCTTAGATGGGACAGGCAATCAGCCCCAGCATTTT
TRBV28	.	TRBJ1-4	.	CASRLRTRGLGEKLFF	TGTGCCAGCAGGCTAAGAACACGGGGGTTAGGGGAAAAACTGTTTTTT
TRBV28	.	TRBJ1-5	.	CASSLGVQSNQPQHF	TGTGCCAGCAGTTTAGGAGTTCAGAGCAATCAGCCCCAGCATTTT
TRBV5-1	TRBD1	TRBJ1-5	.	CASSQGQAGYQPQHF	TGCGCCAGCAGCCAAGGACAGGCCGGCTATCAGCCCCAGCATTTT
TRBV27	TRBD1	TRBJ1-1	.	CASSAIFRGLNTEAFF	TGTGCCAGCAGTGCTATATTCAGGGGGCTGAACACTGAAGCTTTCTTT
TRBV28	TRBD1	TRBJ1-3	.	CASSRQGGNTIYF	TGTGCCAGCAGTAGACAGGGTGGAAACACCATATATTTT
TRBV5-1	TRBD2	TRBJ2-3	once	CASSLSLAGTADTQYF	TGCGCCAGCAGCTTGTCACTAGCGGGGACAGCAGATACGCAGTATTTT